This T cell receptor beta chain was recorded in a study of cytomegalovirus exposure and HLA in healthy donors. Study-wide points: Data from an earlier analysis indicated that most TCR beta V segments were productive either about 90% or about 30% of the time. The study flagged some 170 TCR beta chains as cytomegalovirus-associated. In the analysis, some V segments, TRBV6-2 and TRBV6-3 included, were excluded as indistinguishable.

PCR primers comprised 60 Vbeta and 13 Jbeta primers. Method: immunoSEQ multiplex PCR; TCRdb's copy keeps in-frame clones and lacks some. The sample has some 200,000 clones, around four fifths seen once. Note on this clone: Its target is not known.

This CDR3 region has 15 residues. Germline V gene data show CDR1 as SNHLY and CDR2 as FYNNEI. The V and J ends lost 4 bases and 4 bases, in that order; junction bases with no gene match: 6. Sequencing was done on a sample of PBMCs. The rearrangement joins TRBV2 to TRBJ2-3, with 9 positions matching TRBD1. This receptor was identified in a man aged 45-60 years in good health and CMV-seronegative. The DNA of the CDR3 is TGTGCCAGCAGTGCTCCGGGACAGGGAGCAGATACGCAGTATTTT. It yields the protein CASSAPGQGADTQYF. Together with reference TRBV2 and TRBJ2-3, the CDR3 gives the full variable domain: EPEVTQTPSHQVTQMGQEVILRCVPISNHLYFYWYRQILGQKVEFLVSFYNNEISEKSEIFDDQFSVERPDGSNFTLKIRSTKLEDSAMYFCASSAPGQGADTQYFGPGTRLTVL.